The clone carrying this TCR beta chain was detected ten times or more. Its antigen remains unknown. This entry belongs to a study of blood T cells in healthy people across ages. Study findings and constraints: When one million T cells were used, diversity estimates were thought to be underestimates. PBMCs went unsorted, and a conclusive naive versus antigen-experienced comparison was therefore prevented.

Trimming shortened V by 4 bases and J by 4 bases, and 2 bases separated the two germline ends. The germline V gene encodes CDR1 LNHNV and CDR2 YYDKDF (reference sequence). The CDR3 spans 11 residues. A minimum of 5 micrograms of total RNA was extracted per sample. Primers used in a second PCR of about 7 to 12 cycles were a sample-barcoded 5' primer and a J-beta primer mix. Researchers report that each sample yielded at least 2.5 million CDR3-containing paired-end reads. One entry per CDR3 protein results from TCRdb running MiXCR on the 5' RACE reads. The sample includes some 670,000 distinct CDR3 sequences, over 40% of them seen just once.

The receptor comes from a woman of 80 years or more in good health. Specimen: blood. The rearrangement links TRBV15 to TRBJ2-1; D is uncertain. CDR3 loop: CATSTYNEQFF. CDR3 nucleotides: TGTGCCACCAGCACTTACAATGAGCAGTTCTTC. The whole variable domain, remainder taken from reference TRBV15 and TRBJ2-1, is DAMVIQNPRYQVTQFGKPVTLSCSQTLNHNVMYWYQQKSSQAPKLLFHYYDKDFNNEADTPDNFQSRRPNTSFCFLDIRSPGLGDTAMYLCATSTYNEQFFGPGTRLTVL.